A selection of T cell receptor beta chains follows, all from one sample in a study of CD8 T cells in Susac syndrome. TCRdb called the immunoSEQ multiplex PCR reads again in MiXCR, with one record for every CDR3 protein. Here the sample spans around 140,000 distinct CDR3 sequences, around 85% being singletons. The sequenced sample was CD8+ T cells from PBMCs. Every receptor here comes from a human donor with multiple sclerosis. The CDR3 runs from the conserved cysteine through the conserved F or W. Fields, in order: clone size, J gene, V gene, D gene, CDR3 DNA, CDR3 protein. D genes are given only for firm matches. Where a row states a size, it is once, few, many or the class of an expanded clone; other rows omit it.

. | TRBJ2-7 | TRBV5-6 | TRBD1 | TGTGCCAGCAGCCCCCTCCCTGGACAGGTGTTCTCCTACGAGCAGTACTTC | CASSPLPGQVFSYEQYF
. | TRBJ2-5 | TRBV7-9 | TRBD2 | TGTGCCAGTAGCTTAATTCTAGGGGAGGGAGAGACCCAGTACTTC | CASSLILGEGETQYF
. | TRBJ2-7 | TRBV4-1 | . | TGCGCCAGCAGCCCTACTCTCAACAGGGAGGATGCCCTAGGGAAGTACTTC | CASSPTLNREDALGKYF
. | TRBJ2-1 | TRBV6-6 | . | TGTGCCAGCGGTTCGCTATACAATGAGCAGTTCTTC | CASGSLYNEQFF
. | TRBJ2-5 | TRBV6-5 | TRBD2 | TGTGCCAGCAGTTCAAAGCGGGGGGTCGGAGAGACCCAGTACTTC | CASSSKRGVGETQYF
. | TRBJ2-1 | TRBV7-9 | TRBD2 | TGTGCCAGCAGCCCCCGTTTACTAGCGGACTACCACTCCTACAATGAGCAGTTCTTC | CASSPRLLADYHSYNEQFF
. | TRBJ2-5 | TRBV5-5 | . | TGTGCCAGCAGCTTGGCGCAGTTAAGCCAAGAGACCCCGTACTTC | CASSLAQLSQETPYF
. | TRBJ2-3 | TRBV11-3 | TRBD2 | TGTGCCAGCAGCTTAAGGAGCGGGGGGTACACAGATACGCAGTATTTT | CASSLRSGGYTDTQYF
. | TRBJ1-2 | TRBV4-1 | . | TGCGCCAGCAGCCAATCCCCCAGAGGTGGCTACACCTTC | CASSQSPRGGYTF
. | TRBJ1-2 | TRBV12-3/TRBV12-4 | . | TGTGCCAGCAGTCAGAGCGGGACGCTCGCTAGCTATGGCTACACCTTC | CASSQSGTLASYGYTF
once | TRBJ2-1 | TRBV4-1 | . | TGCGCCAGCAGCCACCCACCTGGCGGTGGCATCTACAATGAGCAGTTCTTC | CASSHPPGGGIYNEQFF
. | TRBJ2-7 | TRBV7-9 | . | TGTGCCAGCAGCTTAGACTACGAGCAGCACTTC | CASSLDYEQHF
. | TRBJ1-1 | TRBV12-3/TRBV12-4 | . | TGTGCCAGCAGTTTATACCAAGGGCAGAGGGCTTTCTTT | CASSLYQGQRAFF
. | TRBJ1-1 | TRBV6-6 | . | TGTGCCAGCACGGCGGGGGTTTGGGGTAGTTCTGAAGCTTTCTTT | CASTAGVWGSSEAFF
. | TRBJ2-7 | TRBV28 | . | TGTGCCAGCAGTTTTTTAAGATTTAGCTCCTACGAGCAGTACTTC | CASSFLRFSSYEQYF
. | TRBJ1-1 | TRBV6-2/TRBV6-3 | . | TGTGCCAGCAGTTACTCGGCGGAGAACACTGAAGCTTTCTTT | CASSYSAENTEAFF
few | TRBJ1-1 | TRBV6-5 | . | TGTGCCAGCAGTTACTACAAGAACACTGAAGCTTTCTTT | CASSYYKNTEAFF
. | TRBJ2-1 | TRBV3-1 | TRBD2 | TGTGCCAGCAGCGGGGACGGGACTAGTGGCAATGAGCAGTTCTTC | CASSGDGTSGNEQFF
. | TRBJ2-2 | TRBV14 | . | TGTGCCAGCAGCCGACACTCTCGGGGCACCGGGGAGCTGTTTTTT | CASSRHSRGTGELFF
. | TRBJ1-4 | TRBV19 | . | TGTGCCAGTAGTATAGGTGTCAGGGGTGACGAAAAACTGTTTTTT | CASSIGVRGDEKLFF
. | TRBJ2-1 | TRBV14 | . | TGTGCCAGCAGCCAAGTTTTCGGAGATAATGAGCAGTTCTTC | CASSQVFGDNEQFF
. | TRBJ1-1 | TRBV28 | . | TGTGCCAGCAGGGTCTCGGGTTCTGAAGCTTTCTTT | CASRVSGSEAFF
. | TRBJ2-1 | TRBV10-3 | . | TGTGCCATCAGTGAGTCACTGAGGGGGATAGGATTTCGTGAGCAGTTCTTC | CAISESLRGIGFREQFF
. | TRBJ2-3 | TRBV7-6 | . | TGTGCCAGCAGCCCCTCCGCGGTAGCGAGTAGCACAGATACGCAGTATTTT | CASSPSAVASSTDTQYF
few | TRBJ2-5 | TRBV7-9 | TRBD1 | TGTGCCAGCAGGCGAGGGGGGGACAGGGAAGAGACCCAGTACTTC | CASRRGGDREETQYF
. | TRBJ2-5 | TRBV5-4 | . | TGTGCCAGCAGCGAGGACCGAAGCCTACAAGAGACCCAGTACTTC | CASSEDRSLQETQYF
. | TRBJ2-3 | TRBV24-1 | . | TGTGCCACCAAAGGGGGAGACACAGATACGCAGTATTTT | CATKGGDTDTQYF
. | TRBJ2-4 | TRBV7-9 | . | TGTGCCAGCAGCCGACCTGGACTAGCCAAAAACATTCAGTACTTC | CASSRPGLAKNIQYF
. | TRBJ1-1 | TRBV6-6 | . | TGTGCCAGCAGTTACGGGGGGCTGGTAGCTTTCTTT | CASSYGGLVAFF
. | TRBJ2-7 | TRBV19 | . | TGTGCCAGTAGTATAGGGGACGGATCCACCTACGAGCAGTACTTC | CASSIGDGSTYEQYF
. | TRBJ2-7 | TRBV12-3/TRBV12-4 | . | TGTGCCAGCACGTCAGGGGCCTACGAGCAGTACTTC | CASTSGAYEQYF
. | TRBJ1-1 | TRBV29-1 | . | TGCAGCGTTGATGAGCGGTGTAAACTGAACACTGAAGCTTTCTTT | CSVDERCKLNTEAFF
. | TRBJ2-7 | TRBV2 | TRBD1 | TGTGCCACCGAAAGGTATGGACAGGGGATCTACGAGCAGTACTTC | CATERYGQGIYEQYF
. | TRBJ2-7 | TRBV30 | TRBD1 | TGTGCCTGGAGTGGGGGGACAGTTGGGTTCTACGAGCAGTACTTC | CAWSGGTVGFYEQYF
once | TRBJ1-1 | TRBV7-8 | . | TGTGCCAGCAGCTCGAGGACAGCATTAGACGAAGCTTTCTTT | CASSSRTALDEAFF
. | TRBJ2-1 | TRBV3-1 | . | TGTACCAGCAGCCCCGATCCGCCTCGTTGGGGCTCCTACAATGAGCTGTTCTTC | CTSSPDPPRWGSYNELFF
. | TRBJ2-5 | TRBV12-3/TRBV12-4 | . | TGTGCCAGCAGTCGGTACCTCGGGGAGACCCAGTACTTC | CASSRYLGETQYF
. | TRBJ2-2 | TRBV9 | . | TGTGCCAGCAGCTCTACTAGGACCGGGGAGCTGTTTTTT | CASSSTRTGELFF
. | TRBJ2-4 | TRBV27 | . | TGTGCCAGCAGTCCCGGCCCAGGGGGAGGGTTAGCCAAAAACATTCAGTACTTC | CASSPGPGGGLAKNIQYF
. | TRBJ2-1 | TRBV25-1 | TRBD2 | TGTGCCAGCACCCAACGGGAGGTGGATAATGAGCAGTTCTTC | CASTQREVDNEQFF
few | TRBJ1-1 | TRBV6-2/TRBV6-3 | TRBD1 | TGTGCCAGCAGTCACGGGACAGCTGAAGCTTTCTTT | CASSHGTAEAFF
. | TRBJ2-2 | TRBV30 | TRBD2 | TGTGCCTGGAGTTCTCGAACCGGGACTAGCGGGAGGCAGGGAAACACCGGGGAGCTGTTTTTT | CAWSSRTGTSGRQGNTGELFF
. | TRBJ2-5 | TRBV10-3 | . | TGTGCCATCAGTGAGTCAACGGTGATCCCGTACCAAGAGACCCAGTACTTC | CAISESTVIPYQETQYF
once | TRBJ1-2 | TRBV4-1 | TRBD1 | TGCGCCAGCAGCCAAGGAAGGGCCGGGACAGGTCTATACCCGTACTATGGCTACACCTTC | CASSQGRAGTGLYPYYGYTF
few | TRBJ2-1 | TRBV2 | . | TGTGCCAGCGCTTTCTTGGGCTACAATGAGCAGTTCTTC | CASAFLGYNEQFF
. | TRBJ2-1 | TRBV12-3/TRBV12-4 | TRBD2 | TGTGCCAGCAGTTATAGCGGGGAGCTGGTTAATGAGCAGTTCTTC | CASSYSGELVNEQFF
. | TRBJ1-4 | TRBV4-1 | . | TGCGCCAGCAGCCCTCCTCCGGGACTGCCGGATGAAAAACTGTTTTTT | CASSPPPGLPDEKLFF
. | TRBJ2-3 | TRBV19 | . | TGTGCCAGTAGTATGACGGCCGGGAACGGGGATACGCAGTATTTT | CASSMTAGNGDTQYF
. | TRBJ1-5 | TRBV30 | TRBD1 | TGTGCCTGGAGTGTACTCAACAGGGGAAATCAGCCCCAGCATTTT | CAWSVLNRGNQPQHF
. | TRBJ2-1 | TRBV20-1 | . | TGCAGTCACTACAGGGAGAATGAGCAGTTCTTC | CSHYRENEQFF
. | TRBJ2-5 | TRBV3-1 | . | TGTGCCAGCAGCCATTTGGAGACCCAGTACTTC | CASSHLETQYF
. | TRBJ2-7 | TRBV6-6 | TRBD1 | TGTGCCAGCAGTCACCGGGACAGGTCCGCGGGCGAGCAGTACTTC | CASSHRDRSAGEQYF